These T cell receptor beta chains were read from a single sample in a study of glioma-infiltrating T cells. Each CDR3 protein is one row after TCRdb ran MiXCR on the multiplex PCR reads. The data hold about 190,000 distinct CDR3 sequences, with approximately 30% observed a single time. Sequencing used glioma tissue, nonneoplastic brain tissue, or PBMCs (not recorded which). These receptor sequences come from a human donor with low-grade glioma or glioblastoma, undergoing nonglioma brain surgery, or in good health (not recorded which). CDR3s include the opening cysteine and the closing phenylalanine or tryptophan. D genes are given only for firm matches. Clone size is not always given. Where it is, it says once, few, many or a class for expanded clones.

V	D	J	size	CDR3	DNA
TRBV28	TRBD2	TRBJ2-3	-	CASSSGTSGRNLATDTQYF	TGTGCCAGCAGTTCCGGGACTAGCGGGAGGAATTTGGCAACAGATACGCAGTATTTT
TRBV2	-	TRBJ2-1	-	CASSRTVYSEQFF	TGTGCCAGCAGCCGGACTGTATACAGTGAGCAGTTCTTC
TRBV12-3/TRBV12-4	-	TRBJ2-1	few	CASSLGQDINEQFF	TGTGCCAGCAGTTTAGGTCAGGACATCAATGAGCAGTTCTTC
TRBV4-2	-	TRBJ2-1	-	CASSQDRSSYNEQFF	TGTGCCAGCAGCCAAGACAGGAGCTCCTACAATGAGCAGTTCTTC
TRBV27	TRBD2	TRBJ2-7	many	CASSLKRGYEQYF	TGTGCCAGCAGTTTGAAGCGGGGCTACGAGCAGTACTTC
TRBV29-1	TRBD2	TRBJ2-6	-	CSVEASGRASGANVLTF	TGCAGCGTTGAGGCTAGCGGGAGGGCGTCTGGGGCCAACGTCCTGACTTTC
TRBV6-2/TRBV6-3	TRBD2	TRBJ2-3	many	CASSGRGTDTQYF	TGTGCCAGCAGCGGGAGGGGCACAGATACGCAGTATTTT
TRBV5-4	-	TRBJ2-7	many	CASSLDVLYHEQYF	TGTGCCAGCAGCTTGGATGTACTTTATCATGAGCAGTACTTC
TRBV19	TRBD2	TRBJ2-1	-	CASSIGTSGGNEQFF	TGTGCCAGTAGTATAGGGACTAGCGGGGGGAATGAGCAGTTCTTC
TRBV6-2/TRBV6-3	TRBD1	TRBJ2-1	-	CASSYSWTGKNEQFF	TGTGCCAGCAGTTACTCGTGGACAGGGAAAAATGAGCAGTTCTTC
TRBV13	TRBD1	TRBJ2-7	-	CASSSPNRDSSYEQYF	TGTGCCAGCAGCTCTCCCAACAGGGACAGCTCCTACGAGCAGTACTTC
TRBV6-6	-	TRBJ2-5	-	CASSYNKNQETQYF	TGTGCCAGCAGTTACAATAAGAATCAAGAGACCCAGTACTTC
TRBV20-1	-	TRBJ1-3	-	CSAQTDYGNTIYF	TGCAGTGCCCAGACCGACTATGGAAACACCATATATTTT
TRBV4-1	-	TRBJ2-2	few	CASSPRNRPTGELFF	TGCGCCAGCAGCCCGCGGAACAGGCCCACCGGGGAGCTGTTTTTT
TRBV7-9	-	TRBJ1-1	many	CASSPLEGPAFF	TGTGCCAGCAGCCCTCTCGAGGGACCAGCTTTCTTT
TRBV5-1	TRBD2	TRBJ2-1	many	CASSFGLALRGNEQFF	TGCGCCAGCAGCTTCGGACTAGCCCTCCGAGGAAATGAGCAGTTCTTC
TRBV7-9	-	TRBJ2-3	many	CASSLAGSDTQYF	TGTGCCAGCAGCTTAGCGGGATCAGATACGCAGTATTTT
TRBV6-6	-	TRBJ2-7	many	CASSYSSRGSYEQYF	TGTGCCAGCAGTTACTCTTCCAGGGGTTCCTACGAGCAGTACTTC
TRBV29-1	TRBD2	TRBJ2-1	once	CSVAIAGSYNEQSF	TGCAGCGTGGCAATAGCGGGCTCCTACAATGAGCAGTCCTTC
TRBV20-1	TRBD2	TRBJ2-7	-	CSARRLAGGPRRKQYF	TGCAGTGCTAGAAGGCTAGCGGGAGGGCCGCGTAGGAAGCAGTACTTC
TRBV7-2	-	TRBJ2-7	-	CASSSAGGLTYEQYF	TGTGCCAGCAGCTCGGCTGGGGGTCTAACCTACGAGCAGTACTTC
TRBV6-2/TRBV6-3	-	TRBJ1-5	-	CASSSTGGNQPKHF	TGTGCCAGCAGCTCAACGGGGGGTAATCAGCCCAAGCATTTC